Listed below are T cell receptor beta chains from one sample, sequenced in a study of T cell changes during pregnancy in multiple sclerosis. Data came from immunoSEQ multiplex PCR; TCRdb stores just in-frame clones and leaves some out. The table lists about 46,000 clones, roughly 90% of them singletons, with 2.9% in the top ten. This material consisted of CD8+ T cells from peripheral blood mononuclear cells, taken in the second trimester of pregnancy. The receptors originated from a female donor with multiple sclerosis, enrolled in a pregnancy study. The CDR3 runs from the conserved cysteine through the conserved F or W. The order of the fields is J gene, D gene, clone size, V gene, CDR3 DNA, CDR3 protein. D genes are given only for firm matches. Not all rows give a size; the values are once, few, many and, for expanded clones, a class.

TRBJ1-2 . . TRBV29-1 TGCAGCGTTCTAGGGGTTGCCTACTATGGCTACACCTTC CSVLGVAYYGYTF
TRBJ2-3 . . TRBV5-1 TGCGCCAGCAGTAGCGGTGAGGGGTCAGATACGCAGTATTTT CASSSGEGSDTQYF
TRBJ1-1 . . TRBV9 TGTGCCAGCAGCGTAGCATCAGGCTTAGAAGCTTTCTTT CASSVASGLEAFF
TRBJ1-2 TRBD1 . TRBV9 TGTGCCAGCAGCGCCGGGACAGGGGGCCAGTATGGCTACACCTTC CASSAGTGGQYGYTF
TRBJ2-7 . . TRBV7-2 TGTGCCAGCATCCCCCCCGACGGAGCCTACGAGCAGTACTTC CASIPPDGAYEQYF
TRBJ2-7 . . TRBV7-9 TGTGCCAGCAGCTTAGCGCTATCCTACGAGCAGTACTTC CASSLALSYEQYF
TRBJ2-1 TRBD1 . TRBV25-1 TGTGCCAGCAGTGGCCGGGACAGGGGTAATGAGCAGTTCTTC CASSGRDRGNEQFF
TRBJ1-1 TRBD1 once TRBV5-1 TGCGCCAGCAGCTTGGAGAGTTACAGGGGGATCAACACTGAAGCTTTCTTT CASSLESYRGINTEAFF
TRBJ2-7 . . TRBV5-1 TGCGCCAGCAGCTTGGTTCCCGGAGGGCAGTACTTC CASSLVPGGQYF
TRBJ2-5 TRBD2 medium-sized TRBV5-3 TGTGCCAGAAGCCGGGGGGACTCGGAGACCCAGTACTTC CARSRGDSETQYF
TRBJ1-1 . once TRBV27 TGTGCCAGCAGTTCAGTCCGCACTGAAGCTTTCTTT CASSSVRTEAFF